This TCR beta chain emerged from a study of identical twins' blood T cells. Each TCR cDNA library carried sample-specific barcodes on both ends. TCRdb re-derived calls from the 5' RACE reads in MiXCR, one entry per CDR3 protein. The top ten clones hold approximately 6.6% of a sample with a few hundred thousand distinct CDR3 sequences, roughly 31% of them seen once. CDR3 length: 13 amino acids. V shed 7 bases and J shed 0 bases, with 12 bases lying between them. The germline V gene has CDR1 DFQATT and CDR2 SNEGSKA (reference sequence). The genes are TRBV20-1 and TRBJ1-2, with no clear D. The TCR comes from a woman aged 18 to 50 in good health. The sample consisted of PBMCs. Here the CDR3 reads CSVKNTANYGYTF. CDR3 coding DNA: TGCAGTGTTAAGAACACAGCTAACTATGGCTACACCTTC.